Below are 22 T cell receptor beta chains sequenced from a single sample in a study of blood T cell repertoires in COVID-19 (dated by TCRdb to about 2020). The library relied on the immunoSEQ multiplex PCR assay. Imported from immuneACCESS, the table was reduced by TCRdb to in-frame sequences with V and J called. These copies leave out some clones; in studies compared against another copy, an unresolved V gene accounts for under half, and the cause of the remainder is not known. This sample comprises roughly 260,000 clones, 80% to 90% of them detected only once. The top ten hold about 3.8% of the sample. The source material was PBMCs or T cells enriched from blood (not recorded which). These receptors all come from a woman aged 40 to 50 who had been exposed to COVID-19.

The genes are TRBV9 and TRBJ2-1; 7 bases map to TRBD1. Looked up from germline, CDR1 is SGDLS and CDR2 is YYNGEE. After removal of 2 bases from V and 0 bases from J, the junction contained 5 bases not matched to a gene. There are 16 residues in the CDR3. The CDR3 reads CASSVGTASSYNEQFF. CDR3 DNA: TGTGCCAGCAGCGTGGGGACAGCTAGCTCCTACAATGAGCAGTTCTTC.

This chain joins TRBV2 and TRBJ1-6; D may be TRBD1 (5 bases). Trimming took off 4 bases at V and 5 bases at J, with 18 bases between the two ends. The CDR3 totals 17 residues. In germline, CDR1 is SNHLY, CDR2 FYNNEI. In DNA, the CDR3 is TGTGCCAGCAGTGTATTGGCTGGGGCCAGAGATAATTCACCCCTCCACTTT. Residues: CASSVLAGARDNSPLHF.

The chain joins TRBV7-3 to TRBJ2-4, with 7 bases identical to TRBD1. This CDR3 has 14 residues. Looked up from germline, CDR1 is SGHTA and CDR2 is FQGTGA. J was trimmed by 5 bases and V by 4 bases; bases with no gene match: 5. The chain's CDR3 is CASSSAGTENIQYF. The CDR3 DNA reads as TGTGCCAGCAGCTCCGCCGGGACAGAAAACATTCAGTACTTC.

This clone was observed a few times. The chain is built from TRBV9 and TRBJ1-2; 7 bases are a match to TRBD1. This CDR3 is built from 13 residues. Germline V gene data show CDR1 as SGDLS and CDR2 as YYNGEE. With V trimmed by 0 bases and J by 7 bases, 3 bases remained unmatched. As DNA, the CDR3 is TGTGCCAGCAGCGTAGACGGACAGGTTGGCTACACCTTC. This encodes CASSVDGQVGYTF.

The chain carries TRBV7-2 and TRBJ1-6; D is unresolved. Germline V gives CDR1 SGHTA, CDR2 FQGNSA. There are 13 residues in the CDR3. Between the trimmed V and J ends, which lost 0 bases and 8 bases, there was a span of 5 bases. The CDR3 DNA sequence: TGTGCCAGCAGCTTAGCGTCTGATTCACCCCTCCACTTT. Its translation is CASSLASDSPLHF.

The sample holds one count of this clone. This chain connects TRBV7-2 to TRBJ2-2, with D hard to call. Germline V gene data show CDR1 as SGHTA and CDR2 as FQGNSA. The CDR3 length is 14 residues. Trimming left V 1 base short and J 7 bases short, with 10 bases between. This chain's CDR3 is CASSLDSMYGELFF. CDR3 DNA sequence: TGTGCCAGCAGCTTAGACAGCATGTACGGGGAGCTGTTTTTT.

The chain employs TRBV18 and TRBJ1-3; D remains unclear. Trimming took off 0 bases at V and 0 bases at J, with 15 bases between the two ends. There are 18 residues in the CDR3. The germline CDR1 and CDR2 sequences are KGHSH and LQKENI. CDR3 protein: CASSPPGGPGSSGNTIYF. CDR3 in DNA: TGTGCCAGCTCACCACCGGGAGGGCCCGGAAGCTCTGGAAACACCATATATTTT. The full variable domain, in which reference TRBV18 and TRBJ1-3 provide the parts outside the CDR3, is NAGVMQNPRHLVRRRGQEARLRCSPMKGHSHVYWYRQLPEEGLKFMVYLQKENIIDESGMPKERFSAEFPKEGPSILRIQQVVRGDSAAYFCASSPPGGPGSSGNTIYFGEGSWLTVV.

This chain's CDR3 is CASSTEKRKTPNYGYTF. DNA for the CDR3: TGTGCCAGTAGTACTGAGAAGCGCAAGACGCCTAACTATGGCTACACCTTC. This chain connects TRBV19 to TRBJ1-2; the D is unclear. Germline-derived CDR1 and CDR2 are LNHDA and SQIVND (reference sequence). Trimming cost V 4 bases and J 0 bases, with 18 bases left between them. The CDR3 runs to 17 residues.

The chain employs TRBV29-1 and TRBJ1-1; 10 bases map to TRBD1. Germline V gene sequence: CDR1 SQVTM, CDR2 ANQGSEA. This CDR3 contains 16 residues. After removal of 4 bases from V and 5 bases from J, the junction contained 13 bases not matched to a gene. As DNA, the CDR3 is TGCAGCGTTGTCGGGGACAGGGGTTCTATCTCGACTGAAGCTTTCTTT. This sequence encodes CSVVGDRGSISTEAFF.

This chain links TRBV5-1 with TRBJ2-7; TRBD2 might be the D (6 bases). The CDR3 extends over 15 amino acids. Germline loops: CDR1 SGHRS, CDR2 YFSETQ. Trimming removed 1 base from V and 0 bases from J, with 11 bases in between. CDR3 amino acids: CASSLNAGSSYEQYF. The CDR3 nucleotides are TGCGCCAGCAGCTTGAACGCGGGAAGCTCCTACGAGCAGTACTTC.

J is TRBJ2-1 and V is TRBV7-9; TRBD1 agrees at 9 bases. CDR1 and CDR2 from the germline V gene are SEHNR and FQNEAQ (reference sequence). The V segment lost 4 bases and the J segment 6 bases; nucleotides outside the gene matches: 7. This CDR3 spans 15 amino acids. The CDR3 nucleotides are TGTGCCAGCAGCTCCCTAGGACAGGGGAGCAATGAGCAGTTCTTC. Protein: CASSSLGQGSNEQFF.

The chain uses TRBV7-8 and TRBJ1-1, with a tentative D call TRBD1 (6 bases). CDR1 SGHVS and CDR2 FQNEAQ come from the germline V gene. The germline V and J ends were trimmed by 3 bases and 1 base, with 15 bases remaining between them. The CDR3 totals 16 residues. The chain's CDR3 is CASSFTGGAGNTEAFF. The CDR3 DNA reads TGTGCCAGCAGCTTTACTGGGGGCGCGGGGAACACTGAAGCTTTCTTT.

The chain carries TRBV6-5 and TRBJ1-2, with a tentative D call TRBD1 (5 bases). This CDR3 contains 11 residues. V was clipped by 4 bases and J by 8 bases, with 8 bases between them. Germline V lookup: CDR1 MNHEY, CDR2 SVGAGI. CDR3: CASSFGGGYTF. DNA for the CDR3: TGTGCCAGCAGTTTCGGGGGGGGCTACACCTTC.

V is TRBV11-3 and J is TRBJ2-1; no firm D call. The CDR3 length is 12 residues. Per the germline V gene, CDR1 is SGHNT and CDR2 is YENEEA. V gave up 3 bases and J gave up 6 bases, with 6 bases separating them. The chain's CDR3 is CASSFSGNEQFF. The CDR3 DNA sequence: TGTGCCAGCAGCTTTTCAGGCAATGAGCAGTTCTTC.

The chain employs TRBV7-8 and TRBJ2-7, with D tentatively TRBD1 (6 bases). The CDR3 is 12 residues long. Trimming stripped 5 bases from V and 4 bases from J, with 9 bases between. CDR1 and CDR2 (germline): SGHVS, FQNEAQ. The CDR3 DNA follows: TGTGCCAGCAGCCAGGACAGATACGAGCAGTACTTC. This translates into CASSQDRYEQYF.

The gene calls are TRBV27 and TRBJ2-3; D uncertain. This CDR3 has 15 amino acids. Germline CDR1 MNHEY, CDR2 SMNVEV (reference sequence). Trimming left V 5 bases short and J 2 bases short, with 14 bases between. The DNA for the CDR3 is TGTGCCAGCAGTATTGGGCAGACCTACACAGATACGCAGTATTTT. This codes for CASSIGQTYTDTQYF.

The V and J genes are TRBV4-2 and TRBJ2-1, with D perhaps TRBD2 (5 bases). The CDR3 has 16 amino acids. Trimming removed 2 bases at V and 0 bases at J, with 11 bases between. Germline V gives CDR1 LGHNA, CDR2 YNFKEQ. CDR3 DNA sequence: TGTGCCAGCAGCCAAAGAGATGGGAGCTCCTACAATGAGCAGTTCTTC. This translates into CASSQRDGSSYNEQFF.

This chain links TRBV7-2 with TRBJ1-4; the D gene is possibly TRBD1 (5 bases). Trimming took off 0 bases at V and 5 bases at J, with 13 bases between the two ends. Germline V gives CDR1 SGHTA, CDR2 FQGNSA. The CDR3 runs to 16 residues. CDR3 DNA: TGTGCCAGCAGCTTAGCGGCGGGCCGGGGGAATGAAAAACTGTTTTTT. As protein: CASSLAAGRGNEKLFF.

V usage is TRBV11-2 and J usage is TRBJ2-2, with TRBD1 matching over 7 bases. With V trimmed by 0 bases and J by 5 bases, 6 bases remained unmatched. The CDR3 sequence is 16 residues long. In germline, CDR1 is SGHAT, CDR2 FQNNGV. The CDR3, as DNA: TGTGCCAGCAGCTTAGATCGGGCAGGGGGAACCGGGGAGCTGTTTTTT. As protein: CASSLDRAGGTGELFF.

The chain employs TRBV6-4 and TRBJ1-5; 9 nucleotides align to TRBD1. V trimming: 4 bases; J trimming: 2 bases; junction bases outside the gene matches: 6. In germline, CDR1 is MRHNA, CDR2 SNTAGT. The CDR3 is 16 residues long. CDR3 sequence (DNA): TGTGCCAGCAGTGTTCCCACAGGGGGCCGCAATCAGCCCCAGCATTTT. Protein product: CASSVPTGGRNQPQHF.

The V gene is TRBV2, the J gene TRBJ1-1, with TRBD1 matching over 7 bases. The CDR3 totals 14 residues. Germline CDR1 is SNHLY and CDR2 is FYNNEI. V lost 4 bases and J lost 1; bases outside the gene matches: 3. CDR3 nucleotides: TGTGCCAGCAGTGTGCAGGGGGGGAACACTGAAGCTTTCTTT. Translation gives CASSVQGGNTEAFF.

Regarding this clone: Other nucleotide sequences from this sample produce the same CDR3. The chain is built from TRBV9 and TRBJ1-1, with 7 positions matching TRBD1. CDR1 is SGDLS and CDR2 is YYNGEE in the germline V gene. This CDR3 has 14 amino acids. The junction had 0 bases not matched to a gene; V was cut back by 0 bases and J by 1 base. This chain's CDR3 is CASSVGTGNTEAFF. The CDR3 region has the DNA TGTGCCAGCAGCGTAGGGACAGGGAACACTGAAGCTTTCTTT.